The present T cell receptor beta chain was sequenced within a study of T cells in Graves' hyperthyroidism and ophthalmopathy. This clonotype came up many times. Antigen unknown. Findings and limits, study-wide: Onset of ophthalmopathy came a median around 6.2 months after the model predicted it.

Amplified TCR beta CDR3 regions came from RNA transcripts. The HTBI primer set served for first-round RT-PCR of the TCR CDR3. TCRdb independently ran MiXCR on the multiplex PCR reads; one entry per CDR3 protein. The profile shows roughly 400,000 distinct CDR3 sequences, more than 13% of them singletons. The source of the PBMCs was approximately 10 ml of fresh peripheral blood. Sequencing was performed on blood. The origin of this receptor is a man over 45 with Graves' ophthalmopathy.

The chain's CDR3 is CASKGTGMSYNEQFF. The CDR3 region has the DNA TGCGCCAGCAAGGGGACAGGGATGTCCTACAATGAGCAGTTCTTC. The chain uses TRBV5-1 and TRBJ2-1; 9 nucleotides match TRBD1. Germline-derived CDR1 and CDR2 are SGHRS and YFSETQ. This CDR3 spans 15 amino acids. V lost 6 bases to trimming and J lost 1 base; unmatched junction nucleotides: 5. The entire variable domain, with the rest obtained from reference TRBV5-1 and TRBJ2-1, is as follows: KAGVTQTPRYLIKTRGQQVTLSCSPISGHRSVSWYQQTPGQGLQFLFEYFSETQRNKGNFPGRFSGRQFSNSRSEMNVSTLELGDSALYLCASKGTGMSYNEQFFGPGTRLTVL.